This entry is about one TCR beta chain. This entry is derived from a study of blood T cell repertoires in COVID-19. Trimming left V 4 bases short and J 8 bases short, with 12 bases between. The germline CDR1 and CDR2 sequences are SGHDT and YYEEEE. The CDR3 contains 12 residues. As processed by the authors: For nucleated cells, counts were estimated from reference gene primer amplification. Some clones are missing from TCRdb's copy, which holds only in-frame ones; the method was immunoSEQ multiplex PCR. Clone size and V and J calls were adopted from that table, with D and trimming inferred from the DNA. The table lists 100,000 to 150,000 clones, less than 85% of them singletons.

This sequence joins TRBV5-6 and TRBJ1-2; D is undetermined. Sequences were obtained from peripheral blood. This TCR was sampled from a woman aged 60 to 75 with acute or convalescent COVID-19. CDR3 DNA sequence: TGTGCCAGCAGCAGGGAGGAGGTCGGCTACACCTTC. This gives the protein CASSREEVGYTF.